One sample yielded the 20 T cell receptor beta chains listed below, sequenced in a study of shared clonotypes between healthy human individuals (dated by TCRdb to 2018 to 2020). Library generation was performed with the immunoSEQ multiplex PCR assay. TCRdb took this table from immuneACCESS and kept in-frame rearrangements with V and J called. Such tables lack part of the clones; where checked against another copy, unresolved V genes explain under half of the gap, and the rest is unexplained. This sample comprises 1.4 million or so clones, 98% of them detected only once. The top ten clonotypes cover approximately 0.4% of the sample. Sequencing input: naive CD4+ T cells sorted from blood. The sample's cell subset or site label, in plain terms: CD45RA+ positively selected. These receptors were collected from a man between 25 and 39 years old in good health.

Concerning this clone: Other DNA sequences in this sample translate to the same CDR3. The chain employs TRBV18 and TRBJ2-1, with D possibly TRBD2 on 5 matching bases. V was clipped by 6 bases and J by 0 bases, with 12 bases between them. Germline-derived CDR1 and CDR2 are KGHSH and LQKENI. The length of the CDR3 is 15 residues. This CDR3 reads CASSPLADSYNEQFF. In DNA, the CDR3 is TGTGCCAGCTCTCCGCTAGCTGACTCCTACAATGAGCAGTTCTTC.

This chain connects TRBV23-1 to TRBJ2-7; maybe TRBD1 (6 bases). TRBV23-1 is an ORF; its function is uncertain. V lost 3 bases, J lost 3 bases, and 15 bases lay in between. The CDR3 has 15 residues. CDR3 in DNA: TGCGCCAGCAGTCAGTGGAACAGGGTGTTCTACGAGCAGTACTTC. As protein: CASSQWNRVFYEQYF.

The chain employs TRBV7-9 and TRBJ2-3; D is possibly TRBD2 (6 bases). V dropped 9 bases and J dropped 4 bases, with 29 bases sitting between them. CDR1 and CDR2 from the germline V gene are SEHNR and FQNEAQ (reference sequence). The CDR3 runs to 18 residues. The CDR3 protein is CARTELAGTLLLADTQYF. The DNA for the CDR3 is TGTGCCAGGACGGAGCTCGCCGGGACTCTCCTTTTGGCAGATACGCAGTATTTT. The complete variable domain, with remaining parts taken from reference TRBV7-9 and TRBJ2-3, reads DTGVSQNPRHKITKRGQNVTFRCDPISEHNRLYWYRQTLGQGPEFLTYFQNEAQLEKSRLLSDRFSAERPKGSFSTLEIQRTEQGDSAMYLCARTELAGTLLLADTQYFGPGTRLTVL.

Concerning this clone itself: The same CDR3 also results from other DNA sequences found in this sample. This sequence joins TRBV5-1 and TRBJ2-7; D not certain. CDR3 length: 14 amino acids. The ends were cut back, 0 bases at V and 4 bases at J, with 11 bases in the middle. Germline CDR1 reads SGHRS; CDR2 reads YFSETQ. CDR3 sequence (DNA): TGCGCCAGCAGCTTGGGCCGGGTCTATTACGAGCAGTACTTC. Its protein product is CASSLGRVYYEQYF.

The rearrangement links TRBV28 to TRBJ2-3; TRBD2 matches 10 bases. The ends lost 6 bases at V and 0 bases at J; junction bases unmatched: 9. Per germline, CDR1 MDHEN and CDR2 SYDVKM. The CDR3 covers 17 residues. CDR3 DNA sequence: TGTGCCAGCAGCCGAACAGCGGGAGGGCTTAGCACAGATACGCAGTATTTT. Its translation: CASSRTAGGLSTDTQYF.

This chain links TRBV6-1 with TRBJ2-5, with a weak D call TRBD2 (6 bases). V shed 7 bases and J shed 7 bases, with 16 bases lying between them. CDR3 size: 13 residues. The germline CDR1 and CDR2 sequences are MNHNS and SASEGT. CDR3 sequence reads: CASIVFAGGTQYF. Written as DNA, the CDR3 is TGTGCCAGCATAGTTTTTGCCGGGGGGACCCAGTACTTC.

As for this clone: Other nucleotide sequences in the sample specify the same CDR3. The chain couples TRBV28 to TRBJ1-5; a weak D match, TRBD1 (6 bases). V was clipped by 2 bases and J by 0 bases, with 11 bases between them. Per germline, CDR1 MDHEN and CDR2 SYDVKM. This CDR3 spans 16 amino acids. Here the CDR3 reads CASSLTGAYSNQPQHF. In nucleotides, the CDR3 is TGTGCCAGCAGTTTAACGGGGGCGTATAGCAATCAGCCCCAGCATTTT.

V and J are TRBV28 and TRBJ2-1, with a tentative D call TRBD1 (6 bases). Deletions cut 5 bases from V and 8 bases from J, with 16 bases between. CDR1 is MDHEN and CDR2 is SYDVKM in the germline V gene. This CDR3 has 14 amino acids. The CDR3 coding sequence is TGTGCCAGCAGTCCCCCTACAGGGTGGCATGAGCAGTTCTTC. Encoded protein: CASSPPTGWHEQFF.

V usage is TRBV4-3 and J usage is TRBJ1-5; D remains ambiguous. CDR3 length equals 15 residues. Trimming shortened V by 1 base and J by 2 bases, and 9 bases separated the two germline ends. Germline V CDR1 and CDR2: LGHNA, YSLEER. DNA for the CDR3: TGCGCCAGCAGCCAAGGGGCTTCGGGCAATCAGCCCCAGCATTTT. Its protein product is CASSQGASGNQPQHF.

The genes are TRBV9 and TRBJ1-4; the D gene is possibly TRBD1 (5 bases). In germline, CDR1 is SGDLS, CDR2 YYNGEE. With 6 bases removed from V and 6 bases from J, the gap between germline ends came to 18 bases. The CDR3 runs to 15 residues. DNA for the CDR3: TGTGCCAGCAAAATAGGGGTGTCGGGGTATGAAAAACTGTTTTTT. Its translation is CASKIGVSGYEKLFF.

The rearrangement joins TRBV19 to TRBJ1-2, with 10 bases aligning to TRBD1. V gave up 9 bases and J gave up 7 bases; unmatched junction bases: 14. This CDR3 spans 15 amino acids. The V gene's germline CDR1 is LNHDA and CDR2 SQIVND (reference sequence). Here the CDR3 reads CASLGTGESRAGYTF. The CDR3 bases are TGTGCCAGCCTGGGGACAGGGGAGTCGAGGGCTGGCTACACCTTC.

This clone has only a few counts. The rearrangement joins TRBV25-1 to TRBJ1-2, with D possibly being TRBD1 (5 bases). CDR3 length: 17 amino acids. The V gene's germline CDR1 is MGHDK and CDR2 SYGVNS. The V end was cut by 7 bases, the J end by 3 bases, with 24 bases between. The chain's CDR3 is CASNTGTPGHMDYGYTF. The CDR3 DNA reads TGTGCCAGCAACACCGGGACCCCAGGCCATATGGACTATGGCTACACCTTC.

The V call is TRBV27, the J call TRBJ2-7; 9 nucleotides line up with TRBD1. J gave up 1 base and V 6 bases, and 7 bases lay outside the gene matches. Germline CDR1 reads MNHEY; CDR2 reads SMNVEV (reference sequence). The CDR3 consists of 15 residues. CDR3 coding DNA: TGTGCCAGCAGCCCCCGGACAGGGGATTCCTACGAGCAGTACTTC. It encodes CASSPRTGDSYEQYF.

This chain links TRBV27 with TRBJ2-3, with no clear D. Germline lookup yields CDR1 MNHEY and CDR2 SMNVEV (reference sequence). Trimming took 6 bases from V and 0 from J, leaving 13 bases between them. The CDR3 runs to 15 residues. CDR3 residues: CASRRTTYSTDTQYF. The CDR3 DNA sequence: TGTGCCAGCAGACGAACCACTTATAGCACAGATACGCAGTATTTT.

The chain carries TRBV9 and TRBJ2-7; 11 bases fit TRBD2. The CDR3 is 16 residues long. Germline V CDR1 and CDR2: SGDLS, YYNGEE. Losses at the gene ends were 0 bases for V and 4 bases for J; bases not matched to a gene: 6. CDR3 bases: TGTGCCAGCAGCGTAGATAGCGGGAGGGCCAGGTACGAGCAGTACTTC. Its translation: CASSVDSGRARYEQYF.

V usage is TRBV18 and J usage is TRBJ2-5, with D uncertain. Between the trimmed V and J ends, which lost 2 bases and 3 bases, there was a span of 16 bases. Germline loops: CDR1 KGHSH, CDR2 LQKENI. The CDR3 is 16 residues long. CDR3 DNA: TGTGCCAGCTCACCATACCAACTCAGTACCAAAGAGACCCAGTACTTC. This translates into CASSPYQLSTKETQYF.

This clone was recorded only once. This chain joins TRBV7-6 and TRBJ2-7; D perhaps matches TRBD1 (5 bases). Trimming left V 2 bases short and J 3 bases short, with 8 bases between. The germline CDR1 and CDR2 sequences are SGHVS and FNYEAQ. CDR3 length: 13 amino acids. CDR3 in DNA: TGTGCCAGCAGCTTAAGTGACAGCTACGAGCAGTACTTC. It specifies CASSLSDSYEQYF.

The rearrangement joins TRBV7-8 to TRBJ2-7; TRBD2 agrees at 8 bases. The germline V gene has CDR1 SGHVS and CDR2 FQNEAQ. V shed 5 bases, J shed 3 bases, and the junction held 21 bases outside the gene matches. There are 19 residues in the CDR3. The CDR3 DNA reads TGTGCCAGCAGCAGACAGGCGGCGGCGAGCGGGAGTAGGGTCTACGAGCAGTACTTC. Its translation: CASSRQAAASGSRVYEQYF.

The V gene is TRBV5-1, the J gene TRBJ2-5; unclear D gene. The CDR3 consists of 14 residues. Germline V lookup: CDR1 SGHRS, CDR2 YFSETQ. Trimming cost V 1 base and J 4 bases, with 11 bases left between them. The CDR3 loop reads CASSLKSGRETQYF. DNA of the CDR3: TGCGCCAGCAGCTTGAAGAGTGGGCGAGAGACCCAGTACTTC.

The rearrangement uses TRBV5-1 and TRBJ2-7; 7 nucleotides match TRBD2. Looked up from germline, CDR1 is SGHRS and CDR2 is YFSETQ. The ends lost 3 bases at V and 2 bases at J; junction bases unmatched: 5. The CDR3 is made up of 14 amino acids. The CDR3 DNA reads TGCGCCAGCAGCTCGGTCGGGGGGACCTACGAGCAGTACTTC. Translating gives CASSSVGGTYEQYF.